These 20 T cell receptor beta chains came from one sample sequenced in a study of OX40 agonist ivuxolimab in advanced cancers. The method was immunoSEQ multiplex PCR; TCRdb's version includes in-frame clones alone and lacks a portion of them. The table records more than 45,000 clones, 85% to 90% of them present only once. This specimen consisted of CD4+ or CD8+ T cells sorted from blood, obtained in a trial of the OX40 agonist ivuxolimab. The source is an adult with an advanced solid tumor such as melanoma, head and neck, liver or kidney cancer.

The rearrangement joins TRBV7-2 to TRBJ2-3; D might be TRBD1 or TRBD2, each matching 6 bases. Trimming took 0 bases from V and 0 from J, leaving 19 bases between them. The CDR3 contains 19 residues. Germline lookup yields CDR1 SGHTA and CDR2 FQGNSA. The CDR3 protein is CASSLAVMGGPVSTDTQYF. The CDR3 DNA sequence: TGTGCCAGCAGCTTAGCCGTTATGGGGGGCCCCGTTAGCACAGATACGCAGTATTTT.

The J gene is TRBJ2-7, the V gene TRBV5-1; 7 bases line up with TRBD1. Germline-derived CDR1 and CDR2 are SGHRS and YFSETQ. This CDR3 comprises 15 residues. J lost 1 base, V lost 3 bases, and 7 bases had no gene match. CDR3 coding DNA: TGCGCCAGCAGCTGGGACCCGGGACAGTCCTACGAGCAGTACTTC. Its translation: CASSWDPGQSYEQYF.

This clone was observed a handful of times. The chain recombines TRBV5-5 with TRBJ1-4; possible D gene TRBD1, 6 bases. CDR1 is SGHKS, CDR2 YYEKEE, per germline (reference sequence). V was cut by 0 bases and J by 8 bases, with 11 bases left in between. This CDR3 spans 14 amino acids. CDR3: CASSLDRVDEKLFF. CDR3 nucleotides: TGTGCCAGCAGCTTGGACAGGGTAGACGAAAAACTGTTTTTT.

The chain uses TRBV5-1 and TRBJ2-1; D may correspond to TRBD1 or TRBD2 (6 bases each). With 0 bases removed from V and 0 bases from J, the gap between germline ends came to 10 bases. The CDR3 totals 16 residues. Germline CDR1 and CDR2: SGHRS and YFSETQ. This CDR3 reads CASSLGGTSSYNEQFF. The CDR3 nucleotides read TGCGCCAGCAGCTTGGGCGGGACAAGCTCCTACAATGAGCAGTTCTTC.

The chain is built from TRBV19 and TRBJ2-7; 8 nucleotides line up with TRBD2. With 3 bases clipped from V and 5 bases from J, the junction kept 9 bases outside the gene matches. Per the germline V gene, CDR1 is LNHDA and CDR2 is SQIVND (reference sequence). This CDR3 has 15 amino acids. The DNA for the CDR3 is TGTGCCAGTAGTATGCTCGGACTAGCCCTTGACGAGCAGTACTTC. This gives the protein CASSMLGLALDEQYF. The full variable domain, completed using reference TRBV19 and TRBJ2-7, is DGGITQSPKYLFRKEGQNVTLSCEQNLNHDAMYWYRQDPGQGLRLIYYSQIVNDFQKGDIAEGYSVSREKKESFPLTVTSAQKNPTAFYLCASSMLGLALDEQYFGPGTRLTVT.

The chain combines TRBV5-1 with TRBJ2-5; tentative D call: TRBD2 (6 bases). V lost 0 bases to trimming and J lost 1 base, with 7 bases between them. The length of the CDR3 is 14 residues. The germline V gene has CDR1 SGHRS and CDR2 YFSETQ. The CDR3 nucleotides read TGCGCCAGCAGCTTGGTGACTAGCCAAGAGACCCAGTACTTC. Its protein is CASSLVTSQETQYF.

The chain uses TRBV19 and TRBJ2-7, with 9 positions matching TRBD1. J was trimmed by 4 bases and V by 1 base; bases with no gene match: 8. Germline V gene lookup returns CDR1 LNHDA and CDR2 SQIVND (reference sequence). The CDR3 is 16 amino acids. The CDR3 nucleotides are TGTGCCAGTAGTATAGCTGCCGGGACAGGGTTTTACGAGCAGTACTTC. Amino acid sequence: CASSIAAGTGFYEQYF. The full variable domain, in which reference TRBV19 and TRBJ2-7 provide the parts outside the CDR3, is DGGITQSPKYLFRKEGQNVTLSCEQNLNHDAMYWYRQDPGQGLRLIYYSQIVNDFQKGDIAEGYSVSREKKESFPLTVTSAQKNPTAFYLCASSIAAGTGFYEQYFGPGTRLTVT.

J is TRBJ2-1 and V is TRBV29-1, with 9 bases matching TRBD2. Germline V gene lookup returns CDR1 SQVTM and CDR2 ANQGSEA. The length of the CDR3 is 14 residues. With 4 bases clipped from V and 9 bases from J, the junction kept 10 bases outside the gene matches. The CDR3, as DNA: TGCAGCGTTGGCTTTGGCGGGAGGGCCCTTGAGCAGTTCTTC. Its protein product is CSVGFGGRALEQFF.

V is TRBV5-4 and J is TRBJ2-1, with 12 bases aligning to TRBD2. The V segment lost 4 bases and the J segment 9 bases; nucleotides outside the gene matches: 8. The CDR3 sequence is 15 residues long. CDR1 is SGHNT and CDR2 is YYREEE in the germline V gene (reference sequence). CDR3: CASSMTSGSHSEQFF. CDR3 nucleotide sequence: TGTGCCAGCAGCATGACTAGCGGGAGTCATAGTGAGCAGTTCTTC.

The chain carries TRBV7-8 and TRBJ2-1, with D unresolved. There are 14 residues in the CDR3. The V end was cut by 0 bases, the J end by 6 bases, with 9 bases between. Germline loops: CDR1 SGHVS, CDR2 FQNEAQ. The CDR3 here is CASSLAMGFNEQFF. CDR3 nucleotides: TGTGCCAGCAGCTTAGCGATGGGGTTCAATGAGCAGTTCTTC.

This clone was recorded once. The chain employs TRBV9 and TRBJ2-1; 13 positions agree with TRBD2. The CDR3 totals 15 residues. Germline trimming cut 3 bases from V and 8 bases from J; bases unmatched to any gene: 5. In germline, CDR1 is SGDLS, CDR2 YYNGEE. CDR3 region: CASSAGLAGAHEQFF. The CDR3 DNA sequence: TGTGCCAGCAGCGCCGGACTAGCGGGAGCCCATGAGCAGTTCTTC.

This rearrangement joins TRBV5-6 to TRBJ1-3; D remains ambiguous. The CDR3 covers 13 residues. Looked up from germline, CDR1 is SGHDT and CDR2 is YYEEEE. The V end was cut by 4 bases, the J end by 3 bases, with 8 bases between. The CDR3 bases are TGTGCCAGCAGCCATGGCCATGGAAACACCATATATTTT. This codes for CASSHGHGNTIYF.

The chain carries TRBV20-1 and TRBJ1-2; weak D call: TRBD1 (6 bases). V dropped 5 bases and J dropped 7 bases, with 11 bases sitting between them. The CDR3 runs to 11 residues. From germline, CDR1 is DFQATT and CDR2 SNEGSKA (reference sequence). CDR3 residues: CSAAGDSGYTF. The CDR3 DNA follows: TGCAGTGCTGCAGGGGACTCTGGCTACACCTTC.

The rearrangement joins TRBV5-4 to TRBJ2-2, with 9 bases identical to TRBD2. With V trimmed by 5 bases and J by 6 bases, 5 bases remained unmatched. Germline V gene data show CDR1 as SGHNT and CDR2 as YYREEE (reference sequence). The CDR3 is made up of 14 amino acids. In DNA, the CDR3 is TGTGCCAGCAGGGGTAGCGGGAGTCCCGGGGAGCTGTTTTTT. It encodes CASRGSGSPGELFF.

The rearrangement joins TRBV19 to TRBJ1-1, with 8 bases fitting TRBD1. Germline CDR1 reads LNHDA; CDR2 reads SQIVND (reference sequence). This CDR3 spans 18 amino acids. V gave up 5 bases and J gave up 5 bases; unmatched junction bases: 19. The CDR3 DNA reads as TGTGCCAGTAGTCCCGGTCCAGGTAGACAGGGGAGAAGAACTGAAGCTTTCTTT. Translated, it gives CASSPGPGRQGRRTEAFF.

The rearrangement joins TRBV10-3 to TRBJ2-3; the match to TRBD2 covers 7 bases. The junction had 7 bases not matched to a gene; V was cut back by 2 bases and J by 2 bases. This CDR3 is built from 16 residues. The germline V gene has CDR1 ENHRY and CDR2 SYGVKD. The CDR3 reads CAISEGLGGFTDTQYF. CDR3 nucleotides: TGTGCCATCAGTGAGGGACTAGGAGGGTTCACAGATACGCAGTATTTT.

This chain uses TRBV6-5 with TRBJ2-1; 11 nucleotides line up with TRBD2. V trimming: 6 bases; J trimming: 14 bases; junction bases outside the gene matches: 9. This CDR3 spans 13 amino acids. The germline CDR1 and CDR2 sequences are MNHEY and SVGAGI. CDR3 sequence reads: CASSLVAGGPKFF. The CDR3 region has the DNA TGTGCCAGCAGCCTCGTAGCGGGAGGGCCGAAGTTCTTC.

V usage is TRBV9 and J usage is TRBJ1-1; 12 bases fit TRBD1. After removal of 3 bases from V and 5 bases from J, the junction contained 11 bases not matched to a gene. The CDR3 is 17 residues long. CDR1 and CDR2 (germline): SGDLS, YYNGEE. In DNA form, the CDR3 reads TGTGCCAGCAGCGCCCATCGGGACAGGGGGCGCGGTACTGAAGCTTTCTTT. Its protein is CASSAHRDRGRGTEAFF. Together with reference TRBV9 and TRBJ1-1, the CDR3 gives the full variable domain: DSGVTQTPKHLITATGQRVTLRCSPRSGDLSVYWYQQSLDQGLQFLIQYYNGEERAKGNILERFSAQQFPDLHSELNLSSLELGDSALYFCASSAHRDRGRGTEAFFGQGTRLTVV.

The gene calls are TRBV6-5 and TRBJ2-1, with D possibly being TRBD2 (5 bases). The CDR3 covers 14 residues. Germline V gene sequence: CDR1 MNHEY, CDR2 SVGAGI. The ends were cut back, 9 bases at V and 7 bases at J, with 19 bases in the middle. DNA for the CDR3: TGTGCCAGTTCTCGGACTTTCGGCGAGAATGAGCAGTTCTTC. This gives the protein CASSRTFGENEQFF.

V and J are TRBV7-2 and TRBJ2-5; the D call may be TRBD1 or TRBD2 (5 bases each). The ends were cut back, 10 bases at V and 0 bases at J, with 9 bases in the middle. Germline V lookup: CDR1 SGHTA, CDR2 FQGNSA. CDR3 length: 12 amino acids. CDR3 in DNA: TGTGCCACCGGGACGTACCAAGAGACCCAGTACTTC. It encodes CATGTYQETQYF.